This T cell receptor beta chain was identified during a study of cytomegalovirus exposure and HLA in healthy donors. Germline values: CDR1 LGHNT, CDR2 FRNRAP. The CDR3 runs 18 residues. V was pared by 1 base and J by 0 bases, with 6 bases of the junction left unmatched. Regarding this clone: Its antigen is not identified.

Study results and limitations: The classifier reportedly diagnosed cytomegalovirus status with high specificity and sensitivity. The authors enumerated roughly 160 TCR beta chains as linked to cytomegalovirus. Most TCRs appeared rarely, but some public TCRs recurred in many donors.

Libraries were prepared by immunoSEQ multiplex PCR; TCRdb keeps only in-frame clonotypes and omits some of them. The data contain around 60,000 clones, about 95% of them singletons. V usage is TRBV12-5 and J usage is TRBJ2-6; TRBD1 aligns across 7 bases. The sequence was collected from a woman under 30 in good health and CMV-seronegative. The sample was PBMCs. CDR3 sequence: CASGLGGQKYSGANVLTF. The CDR3 DNA reads TGTGCTAGTGGTTTGGGGGGACAGAAATACTCTGGGGCCAACGTCCTGACTTTC.